Listed here are 23 T cell receptor beta chains from one sample, sequenced in a study of PD-L1 blockade in urothelial cancer. The data were produced by immunoSEQ multiplex PCR, yet TCRdb's version contains in-frame clones alone and is incomplete. The profile shows around 71,000 clones, around four fifths of them singletons. Specified time point: pretreatment peripheral blood. Specimen: PBMCs, collected around atezolizumab (anti-PD-L1) treatment. Receptor source: a man aged 35 to 55 with urothelial cancer.

V and J are TRBV4-2 and TRBJ2-3, with D possibly being TRBD2 (5 bases). V was pared by 0 bases and J by 0 bases, with 10 bases between. Germline V gene lookup returns CDR1 LGHNA and CDR2 YNFKEQ. The CDR3 totals 16 residues. CDR3 loop: CASSQDREFSTDTQYF. CDR3 sequence (DNA): TGTGCCAGCAGCCAAGATCGGGAATTTAGCACAGATACGCAGTATTTT.

This chain joins TRBV4-1 and TRBJ2-7; tentatively, D is TRBD1 (5 bases). Trimming took 0 bases from V and 4 from J, leaving 16 bases between them. Germline CDR1 is MGHRA and CDR2 is YSYEKL. There are 16 residues in the CDR3. Here the CDR3 DNA reads TGCGCCAGCAGCCAAGAAGGTTCGGGCAGGGTATACGAGCAGTACTTC. Amino acids: CASSQEGSGRVYEQYF.

This clone was counted a single time. J is TRBJ2-5 and V is TRBV4-2; D perhaps matches TRBD2 (5 bases). Germline V gene sequence: CDR1 LGHNA, CDR2 YNFKEQ. V was cut by 0 bases and J by 7 bases, with 12 bases left in between. This CDR3 contains 14 residues. As DNA, the CDR3 is TGTGCCAGCAGCCAAGAGTCTTATGAGGGGACCCAGTACTTC. Protein: CASSQESYEGTQYF.

This clone occurred a few times. The chain couples TRBV4-1 to TRBJ1-4; D might be TRBD1 (6 bases). This CDR3 has 15 amino acids. Trimming left V 0 bases short and J 7 bases short, with 12 bases between. CDR1 and CDR2 (germline): MGHRA, YSYEKL. CDR3 protein: CASSQDRGGGEKLFF. The CDR3 region has the DNA TGCGCCAGCAGCCAAGATAGGGGGGGAGGTGAAAAACTGTTTTTT.

The rearrangement joins TRBV2 to TRBJ2-2; 14 nucleotides agree with TRBD2. The CDR3 totals 16 residues. Per the germline V gene, CDR1 is SNHLY and CDR2 is FYNNEI. V dropped 8 bases and J dropped 7; count of bases not matched to a gene: 9. The CDR3 DNA reads TGTGCCAGCGAGGGGACTAGCGGGAGAATCGGCGGGGAGCTGTTTTTT. The encoded protein is CASEGTSGRIGGELFF.

The rearrangement links TRBV4-3 to TRBJ2-1; D is possibly TRBD2 (6 bases). Germline assignment: CDR1 LGHNA and CDR2 YSLEER. The CDR3 runs 16 residues. Trimming took 0 bases from V and 7 from J, leaving 16 bases between them. CDR3 coding DNA: TGCGCCAGCAGCCAAGAGAACTATCTCGGAGGGAATGAGCAGTTCTTC. Translation gives CASSQENYLGGNEQFF.

The V and J genes are TRBV28 and TRBJ1-5; unclear D gene. The CDR3 runs to 14 residues. Per germline, CDR1 MDHEN and CDR2 SYDVKM. Trimming took 2 bases from V and 4 from J, leaving 9 bases between them. CDR3 sequence (DNA): TGTGCCAGCAGTTTAGCAACACCAAATCAGCCCCAGCATTTT. Translating it yields CASSLATPNQPQHF.

The rearrangement joins TRBV7-2 to TRBJ1-5; D gene unclear. Germline-derived CDR1 and CDR2 are SGHTA and FQGNSA. The CDR3 is 13 residues long. The V and J ends lost 7 bases and 6 bases respectively, with 13 bases between them. CDR3 nucleotide sequence: TGTGCCAGCACCCTAGAAATGGGTCAGCCCCAGCATTTT. This translates into CASTLEMGQPQHF.

V and J are TRBV9 and TRBJ1-5; 9 nucleotides line up with TRBD1. There are 14 residues in the CDR3. The ends lost 4 bases at V and 7 bases at J; junction bases unmatched: 6. Germline V lookup: CDR1 SGDLS, CDR2 YYNGEE. DNA of the CDR3: TGTGCCAGCAGCTCCGGGACAGGGAACCAGCCCCAGCATTTT. Translated: CASSSGTGNQPQHF.

This clone has a single count. This chain connects TRBV7-9 to TRBJ2-7; 7 nucleotides agree with TRBD2. Germline CDR1 and CDR2: SEHNR and FQNEAQ (reference sequence). Trimming took 4 bases from V and 3 from J; bases not matched to a gene: 6. This CDR3 spans 14 amino acids. CDR3 sequence (DNA): TGTGCCAGCAGCTCCCCTAGCGGCTACTACGAGCAGTACTTC. Translation: CASSSPSGYYEQYF.

This chain joins TRBV7-8 and TRBJ2-1; the D gene is possibly TRBD1 (6 bases). Deletions cut 5 bases from V and 7 bases from J, with 18 bases between. Germline values: CDR1 SGHVS, CDR2 FQNEAQ. The CDR3 sequence is 15 residues long. The CDR3 bases are TGTGCCAGCAGCCCTTGGACAGTAATGGGGAATGAGCAGTTCTTC. Its protein product is CASSPWTVMGNEQFF.

For this clone: Since the CDR3 does not end with the conserved phenylalanine or tryptophan, this likely comes from a read error. No DNA is shown, since the ends of the CDR3 on it are uncertain; the CDR3 is the one TCRdb lists. CDR3 amino acids: CASSTLPEA. J is TRBJ1-4 and V is TRBV6-6. CDR1 is MNHNY and CDR2 is SVGAGI in the germline V gene (reference sequence). From its first to its last residue, the CDR3 has 9 amino acids.

The CDR3 sequence is CAGGLAGNTGELFF. CDR3 sequence (DNA): TGTGCCGGCGGACTAGCGGGAAACACCGGGGAGCTGTTTTTT. The rearrangement uses TRBV2 and TRBJ2-2, with TRBD2 identical over 12 bases. The junction had 3 bases not matched to a gene; V was cut back by 11 bases and J by 2 bases. The CDR3 consists of 14 residues. In germline, CDR1 is SNHLY, CDR2 FYNNEI.

This clone was observed a single time. The chain is built from TRBV28 and TRBJ1-2, with D hard to call. The CDR3 loop spans 12 amino acids. Trimming removed 7 bases from V and 7 bases from J, with 13 bases in between. CDR1 is MDHEN, CDR2 SYDVKM, per germline. In DNA form, the CDR3 reads TGTGCCAGCATTTCGAGCCGAGGTGGCTACACCTTC. It codes for CASISSRGGYTF.

J is TRBJ1-2 and V is TRBV7-8; D gene unclear. This CDR3 spans 13 amino acids. Germline values: CDR1 SGHVS, CDR2 FQNEAQ. The V end lost 7 bases, the J end lost 1 base, and 10 bases lay between the germline ends. The CDR3 coding sequence is TGTGCCAGCACCGAACAGCTTAACTATGGCTACACCTTC. It translates to CASTEQLNYGYTF.

V gene TRBV5-5 combines with J gene TRBJ1-2, with TRBD1 matching over 7 bases. Germline CDR1 SGHKS, CDR2 YYEKEE (reference sequence). The length of the CDR3 is 14 residues. After removal of 0 bases from V and 2 bases from J, the junction contained 1 base not matched to a gene. The CDR3 reads CASSLGTGNYGYTF. The CDR3 nucleotides are TGTGCCAGCAGCTTGGGGACAGGAAACTATGGCTACACCTTC.

The chain links TRBV4-2 to TRBJ2-7, with D hard to call. CDR3 length: 14 residues. Deletions cut 1 base from V and 4 bases from J, with 11 bases between. From germline, CDR1 is LGHNA and CDR2 YNFKEQ. Here the CDR3 DNA reads TGTGCCAGCAGCCAAGGATCGGGTCCTTACGAGCAGTACTTC. Amino acid sequence: CASSQGSGPYEQYF.

The chain combines TRBV25-1 with TRBJ2-5, with 11 bases that match TRBD1. Per the germline V gene, CDR1 is MGHDK and CDR2 is SYGVNS. The ends lost 4 bases at V and 5 bases at J; junction bases unmatched: 3. CDR3 size: 14 residues. The CDR3 DNA is TGTGCCAGCAGTGCCCGGGACAGGGGGGAGACCCAGTACTTC. Translation gives CASSARDRGETQYF.

The rearrangement uses TRBV25-1 and TRBJ1-1, with D perhaps matching TRBD1 (6 bases). V lost 6 bases, J lost 6 bases, and 8 bases lay in between. From germline, CDR1 is MGHDK and CDR2 SYGVNS. The CDR3 sequence is 11 residues long. CDR3 region: CASRGHAEAFF. CDR3 DNA: TGTGCCAGCAGGGGACACGCTGAAGCTTTCTTT.

The gene calls are TRBV13 and TRBJ1-5; D is perhaps TRBD1 (6 bases). The CDR3 spans 16 residues. Trimming shortened V by 5 bases and J by 2 bases, and 16 bases separated the two germline ends. Germline assignment: CDR1 PRHDT and CDR2 FYEKMQ (reference sequence). DNA for the CDR3: TGTGCCAGCAGCCCCCCAGGGACAACTCGCAATCAGCCCCAGCATTTT. Translation gives CASSPPGTTRNQPQHF.

This clone has only one observation. The chain couples TRBV6-5 to TRBJ2-2; D may be TRBD1 (6 bases). CDR1 is MNHEY and CDR2 is SVGAGI in the germline V gene. The germline V and J ends were trimmed by 6 bases and 8 bases, with 16 bases remaining between them. The CDR3 totals 14 residues. CDR3 protein: CASSSGARGGELFF. CDR3 nucleotide sequence: TGTGCCAGCAGCTCAGGGGCCCGAGGGGGGGAGCTGTTTTTT.

The V and J genes are TRBV28 and TRBJ1-2, with 8 bases that match TRBD1. Germline V gives CDR1 MDHEN, CDR2 SYDVKM. J lost 8 bases, V lost 1 base, and 3 bases had no gene match. This CDR3 comprises 13 residues. CDR3 sequence (DNA): TGTGCCAGCAGTTTATACAGGGGGAACGGCTACACCTTC. Translating gives CASSLYRGNGYTF.

J is TRBJ1-1 and V is TRBV30, with TRBD1 identical over 9 bases. Germline V gene lookup returns CDR1 GTSNPN and CDR2 SVGIG (reference sequence). The trim removed 4 bases at V and 10 bases at J, leaving 7 bases unmatched. The CDR3 sequence is 12 residues long. CDR3 coding DNA: TGTGCCTGGATGACAGGGGGAGTAGCAGCTTTCTTT. Its translation: CAWMTGGVAAFF.